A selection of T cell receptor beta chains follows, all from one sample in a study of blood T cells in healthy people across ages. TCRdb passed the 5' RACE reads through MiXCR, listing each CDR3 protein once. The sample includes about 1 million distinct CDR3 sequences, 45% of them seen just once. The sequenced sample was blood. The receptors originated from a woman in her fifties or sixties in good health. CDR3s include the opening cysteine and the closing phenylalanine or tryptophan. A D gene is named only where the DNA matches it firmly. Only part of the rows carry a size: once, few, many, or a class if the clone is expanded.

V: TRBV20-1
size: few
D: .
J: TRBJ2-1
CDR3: CSARARALSSYNEQFF
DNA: TGCAGTGCTAGAGCTAGAGCGTTGAGCTCCTACAATGAGCAGTTCTTC

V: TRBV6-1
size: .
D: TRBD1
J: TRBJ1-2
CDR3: CASRRPGQGRNGYTF
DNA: TGTGCCAGCAGGCGCCCGGGACAGGGTAGAAATGGCTACACCTTC

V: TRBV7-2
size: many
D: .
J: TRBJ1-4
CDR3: CASSLPGQYGEKLFF
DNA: TGTGCCAGCAGCTTGCCTGGACAGTACGGAGAAAAACTGTTTTTT

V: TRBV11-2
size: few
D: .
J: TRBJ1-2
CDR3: CASSSIPGRGYGYTF
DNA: TGTGCCAGCAGCTCCATCCCTGGCAGGGGCTATGGCTACACCTTC

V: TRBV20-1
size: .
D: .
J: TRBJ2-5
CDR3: CSATSWSYQETQYF
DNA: TGCAGTGCCACGAGTTGGTCGTACCAAGAGACCCAGTACTTC

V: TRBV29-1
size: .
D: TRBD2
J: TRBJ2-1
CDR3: CSVGGLAGGTYNEQFF
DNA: TGCAGCGTTGGGGGGCTAGCGGGAGGGACCTACAATGAGCAGTTCTTC

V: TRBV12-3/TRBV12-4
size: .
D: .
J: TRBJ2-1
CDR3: CASSLGAQGNEQFF
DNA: TGTGCCAGCAGTTTAGGGGCGCAGGGCAATGAGCAGTTCTTC

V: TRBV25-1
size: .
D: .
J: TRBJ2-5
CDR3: CASSEYQETQYF
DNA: TGTGCCAGCAGTGAATATCAAGAGACCCAGTACTTC

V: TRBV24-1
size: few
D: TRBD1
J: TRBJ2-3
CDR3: CATSGYTATGGYYTQYF
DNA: TGTGCCACCAGTGGTTATACTGCCACAGGGGGGTACTATACGCAGTATTTT

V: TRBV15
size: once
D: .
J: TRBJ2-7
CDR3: CATSRRRGSGDEQYF
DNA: TGTGCCACCAGCAGGAGGAGAGGATCGGGGGACGAGCAGTACTTC

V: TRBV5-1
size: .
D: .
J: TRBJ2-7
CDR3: CASSLAGAGPSYEQYF
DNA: TGCGCCAGCAGCTTGGCCGGAGCGGGTCCCTCCTACGAGCAGTACTTC

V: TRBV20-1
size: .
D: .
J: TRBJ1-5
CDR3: CSARLAGDNQPQHF
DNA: TGCAGTGCTAGATTGGCAGGCGACAATCAGCCCCAGCATTTT

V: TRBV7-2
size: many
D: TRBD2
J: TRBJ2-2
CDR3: CASRTGLAGGPNTGELFF
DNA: TGTGCCAGCAGAACCGGACTAGCGGGAGGGCCGAACACCGGGGAGCTGTTTTTT

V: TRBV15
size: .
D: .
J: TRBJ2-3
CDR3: CATSTGVGDTQYF
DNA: TGTGCCACCAGCACCGGCGTCGGGGATACGCAGTATTTT

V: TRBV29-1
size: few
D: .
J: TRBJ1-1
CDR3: CSVGNTEAFF
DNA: TGCAGCGTTGGGAACACTGAAGCTTTCTTT

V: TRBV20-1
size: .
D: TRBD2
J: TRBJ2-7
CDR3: CSARDYLSGTYEQYF
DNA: TGCAGTGCTAGAGATTATCTGAGCGGGACCTACGAGCAGTACTTC

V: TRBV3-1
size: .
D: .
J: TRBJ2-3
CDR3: CASSPLVHIDTQYF
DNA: TGTGCCAGCAGCCCCCTAGTCCACATTGATACGCAGTATTTT

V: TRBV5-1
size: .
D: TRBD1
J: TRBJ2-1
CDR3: CASSLKDRVSNEQFF
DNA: TGCGCCAGCAGCCTGAAGGACAGGGTCTCCAATGAGCAGTTCTTC

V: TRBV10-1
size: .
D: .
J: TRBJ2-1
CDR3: CASSDPLGGRKFF
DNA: TGCGCCAGCAGCGACCCCTTGGGGGGCAGAAAGTTCTTC

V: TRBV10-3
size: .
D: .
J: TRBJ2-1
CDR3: CAIWRGGGIDEQFF
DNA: TGTGCCATCTGGCGTGGAGGGGGGATTGATGAGCAGTTCTTC

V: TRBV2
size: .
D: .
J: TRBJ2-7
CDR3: CVSSDPIVQYF
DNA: TGTGTCAGCAGTGACCCAATTGTACAGTACTTC

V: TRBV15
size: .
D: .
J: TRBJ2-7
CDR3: CATSSLRDRSSYEQYF
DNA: TGTGCCACCAGCAGCCTACGCGACAGAAGCTCCTACGAGCAGTACTTC

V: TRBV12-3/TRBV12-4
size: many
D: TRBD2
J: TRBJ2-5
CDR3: CASRNLLAGDRETQYF
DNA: TGTGCCAGCAGAAACTTACTAGCGGGAGACAGAGAGACCCAGTACTTC

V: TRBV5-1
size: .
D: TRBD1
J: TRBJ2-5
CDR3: CASSLDQGALETQYF
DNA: TGCGCCAGCAGCTTGGATCAGGGGGCTTTGGAGACCCAGTACTTC

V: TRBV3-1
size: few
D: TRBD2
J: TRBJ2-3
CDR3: CASSVEWAGGTDTQYF
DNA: TGTGCCAGCAGCGTCGAATGGGCGGGGGGCACAGATACGCAGTATTTT

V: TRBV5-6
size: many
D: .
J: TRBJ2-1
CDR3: CASSESREQFF
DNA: TGTGCCAGCAGCGAGTCGCGTGAGCAGTTCTTC

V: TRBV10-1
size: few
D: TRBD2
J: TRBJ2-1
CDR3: CASSEDRGRTSYNEQFF
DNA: TGCGCCAGCAGTGAGGATCGCGGGAGGACCTCCTACAATGAGCAGTTCTTC

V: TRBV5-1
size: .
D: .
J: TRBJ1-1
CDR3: CASSLANSNTEAFF
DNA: TGCGCCAGCAGCTTGGCCAACTCGAACACTGAAGCTTTCTTT

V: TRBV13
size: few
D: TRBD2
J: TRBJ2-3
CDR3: CASSRRTSGRESTDTQYF
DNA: TGTGCCAGCAGCCGCCGGACTAGCGGGAGGGAGAGCACAGATACGCAGTATTTT

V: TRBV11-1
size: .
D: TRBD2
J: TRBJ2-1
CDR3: CASSLFVLAEYNEQFF
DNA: TGTGCCAGCAGCTTATTTGTACTAGCGGAGTACAATGAGCAGTTCTTC

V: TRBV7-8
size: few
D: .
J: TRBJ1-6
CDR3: CASSLVGREGSPLHF
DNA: TGTGCCAGCAGCTTAGTAGGCAGGGAAGGTTCACCCCTCCACTTT

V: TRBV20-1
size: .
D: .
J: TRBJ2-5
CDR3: CSATAPQGYQYF
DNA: TGCAGTGCTACCGCCCCACAGGGTTACCAGTACTTC

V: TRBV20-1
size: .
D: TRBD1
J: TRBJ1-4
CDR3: CSASTGGLGSYNEKLFF
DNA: TGCAGTGCTAGCACAGGGGGCCTCGGCAGTTATAATGAAAAACTGTTTTTT

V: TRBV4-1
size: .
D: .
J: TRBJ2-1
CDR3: CASSQGGGLSSYNEQFF
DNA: TGCGCCAGCAGCCAAGGCGGCGGTTTAAGCTCCTACAATGAGCAGTTCTTC

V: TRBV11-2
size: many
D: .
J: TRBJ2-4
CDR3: CASSPVGLAKNIQYF
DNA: TGTGCCAGCAGCCCGGTGGGCCTAGCCAAAAACATTCAGTACTTC

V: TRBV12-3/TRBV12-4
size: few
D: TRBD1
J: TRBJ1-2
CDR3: CASSTITGQGTHLYGYTF
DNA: TGTGCCAGCAGTACTATAACAGGACAGGGAACTCACCTCTATGGCTACACCTTC

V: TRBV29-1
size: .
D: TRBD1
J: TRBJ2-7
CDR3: CSVDRNRGSEQYF
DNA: TGCAGCGTTGACCGGAACAGGGGAAGCGAGCAGTACTTC

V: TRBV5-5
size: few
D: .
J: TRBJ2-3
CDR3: CASSLPRVNDDTQYF
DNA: TGTGCCAGCAGCTTGCCTCGGGTGAACGACGATACGCAGTATTTT

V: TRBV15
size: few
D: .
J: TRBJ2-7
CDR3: CATSRDQSSEQYF
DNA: TGTGCCACCAGCAGAGATCAAAGCAGCGAGCAGTACTTC

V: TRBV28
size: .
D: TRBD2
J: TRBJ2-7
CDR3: CASSSSGSWYEQYF
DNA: TGTGCCAGCAGTTCCAGCGGGAGTTGGTACGAGCAGTACTTC

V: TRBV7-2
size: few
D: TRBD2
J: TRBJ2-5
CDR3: CASSLGASGSQETQYF
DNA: TGTGCCAGCAGCTTAGGGGCTAGCGGGAGTCAGGAGACCCAGTACTTC

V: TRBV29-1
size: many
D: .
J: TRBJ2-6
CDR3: CSVEGLAGANVLTF
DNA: TGCAGCGTTGAAGGGTTAGCTGGGGCCAACGTCCTGACTTTC

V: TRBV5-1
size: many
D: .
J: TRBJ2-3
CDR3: CASSLERGTDTQYF
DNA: TGCGCCAGCAGCTTGGAGAGGGGCACAGATACGCAGTATTTT

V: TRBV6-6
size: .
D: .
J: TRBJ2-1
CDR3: CASSTAGLAGNEQFF
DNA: TGTGCCAGCAGTACCGCGGGACTCGCCGGCAATGAGCAGTTCTTC

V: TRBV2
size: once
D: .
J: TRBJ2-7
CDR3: CASISGIEQYF
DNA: TGTGCCAGCATCTCAGGTATCGAGCAGTACTTC

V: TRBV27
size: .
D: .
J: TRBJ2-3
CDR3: CASSLSTDDTQYF
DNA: TGTGCCAGCAGTTTATCCACGGACGATACGCAGTATTTT

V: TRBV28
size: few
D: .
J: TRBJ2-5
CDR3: CASVGSGETQYF
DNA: TGTGCCAGCGTCGGATCAGGAGAGACCCAGTACTTC

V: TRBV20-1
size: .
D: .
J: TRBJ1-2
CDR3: CSAADLNYGYTF
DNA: TGCAGTGCTGCGGACCTAAACTATGGCTACACCTTC

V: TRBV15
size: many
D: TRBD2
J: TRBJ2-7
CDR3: CATSRRLAGVHEQYF
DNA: TGTGCCACCAGCAGAAGACTAGCGGGAGTACACGAGCAGTACTTC

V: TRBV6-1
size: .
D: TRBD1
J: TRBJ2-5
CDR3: CASSNQGAATQYF
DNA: TGTGCCAGCAGTAACCAGGGGGCCGCGACCCAGTACTTC

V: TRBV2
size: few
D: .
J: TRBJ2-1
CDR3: CASSGGWNYNEQFF
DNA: TGTGCCAGCAGTGGGGGGTGGAACTACAATGAGCAGTTCTTC

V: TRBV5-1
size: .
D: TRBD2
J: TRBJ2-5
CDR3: CASSLIAGGPILQETQYF
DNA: TGCGCCAGCAGCTTGATAGCGGGAGGGCCAATCTTGCAAGAGACCCAGTACTTC

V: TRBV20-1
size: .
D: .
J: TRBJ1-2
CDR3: CSARAQGSNGYTF
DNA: TGCAGTGCTAGGGCACAGGGAAGTAATGGCTACACCTTC

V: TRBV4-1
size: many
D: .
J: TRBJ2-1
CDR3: CASSQGLGHGSDNEQFF
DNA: TGCGCCAGCAGCCAAGGATTGGGACACGGGTCTGACAATGAGCAGTTCTTC

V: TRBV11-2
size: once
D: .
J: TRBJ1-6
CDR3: CASSLDQWGYQPLHF
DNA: TGTGCCAGCAGCTTAGATCAGTGGGGTTATCAACCCCTCCACTTT

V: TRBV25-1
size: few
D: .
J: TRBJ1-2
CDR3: CASSRGSYGYTF
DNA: TGTGCCAGCAGCCGGGGATCGTACGGCTACACCTTC

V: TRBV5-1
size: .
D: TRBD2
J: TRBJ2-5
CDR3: CASSSGTSGSFETQYF
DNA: TGCGCCAGCAGCTCAGGGACTAGCGGGAGTTTTGAGACCCAGTACTTC